These 14 T cell receptor beta chains originate from one sample sequenced in a study of metastatic and nonmetastatic thyroid tumors. Patients had received no treatment of any kind before thyroid surgery. Through MiXCR, TCRdb re-clonotyped the PCR reads. The sample includes 20,000 to 25,000 clones, less than 20% of them seen just once. Sequenced input: adjacent normal tissue. The receptor source for this set is a male donor with papillary thyroid cancer or a benign thyroid nodule (not recorded which). Some clones in this sample may be carry-over from other donors' samples.

This clone is deemed medium-sized. The rearrangement links TRBV11-2 to TRBJ1-2; D unresolved. From germline, CDR1 is SGHAT and CDR2 FQNNGV. The CDR3 totals 17 residues. Trimming removed 0 bases from V and 4 bases from J, with 18 bases in between. This CDR3 is CASSLDPLERIRYGYTF. The CDR3 DNA reads TGTGCCAGCAGCTTAGACCCCCTTGAACGAATCCGCTATGGCTACACCTTC.

This clone was found many times. V gene TRBV30 combines with J gene TRBJ2-2; 7 positions match TRBD1. This CDR3 has 16 amino acids. Losses at the gene ends were 5 bases for V and 0 bases for J; bases not matched to a gene: 9. Germline-derived CDR1 and CDR2 are GTSNPN and SVGIG (reference sequence). For the CDR3, the DNA is TGTGCCTGGGAAAACGACAGGGTAGCGAACACCGGGGAGCTGTTTTTT. This codes for CAWENDRVANTGELFF.

The V gene is TRBV6-2 or TRBV6-3, the J gene TRBJ1-1; 8 nucleotides agree with TRBD1. CDR1 and CDR2 (germline): MNHEY, SVGEGT. V was pared by 10 bases and J by 1 base, with 11 bases of the junction left unmatched. This CDR3 comprises 15 residues. The CDR3 protein is CATLRQGRSNTEAFF. The CDR3 coding sequence is TGTGCCACCCTACGACAGGGGAGGTCGAACACTGAAGCTTTCTTT.

This clone was observed at least ten times. DNA of the CDR3: TGTGCCTGGGAAAGGGGCGGTTCACCCCTCCACTTT. Protein product: CAWERGGSPLHF. The V call is TRBV30, the J call TRBJ1-6; perhaps TRBD1 as D (5 bases). There are 12 residues in the CDR3. Germline lookup yields CDR1 GTSNPN and CDR2 SVGIG (reference sequence). The V end lost 5 bases, the J end lost 9 bases, and 11 bases lay between the germline ends.

This clone was found many times. The V gene is TRBV9, the J gene TRBJ1-4, with a weak D call TRBD1 (6 bases). V lost 6 bases to trimming and J lost 7 bases, with 19 bases between them. CDR1 is SGDLS, CDR2 YYNGEE, per germline. The CDR3 covers 15 residues. CDR3 in amino acids: CASTRGGGGSEKLFF. CDR3 bases: TGTGCCAGCACCAGAGGAGGGGGGGGATCTGAAAAACTGTTTTTT.

This clone showed up many times. V gene TRBV30 combines with J gene TRBJ1-1; D gene uncertain. The CDR3 loop spans 13 amino acids. Germline CDR1 and CDR2: GTSNPN and SVGIG (reference sequence). V lost 2 bases to trimming and J lost 1 base, with 8 bases between them. CDR3 DNA: TGTGCCTGGAGTTATTCGGGGAACACTGAAGCTTTCTTT. It specifies CAWSYSGNTEAFF.

The table lists this clone with many counts. This chain links TRBV6-2 or TRBV6-3 with TRBJ2-7; TRBD2 matches at 9 bases. The ends lost 8 bases at V and 9 bases at J; junction bases unmatched: 14. The CDR3 has 14 amino acids. Germline CDR1 MNHEY, CDR2 SVGEGT. CDR3 DNA: TGTGCCAGCCAAAGGCGGGCTAGCGGGACCGGGCAGTACGTC. Encoded protein: CASQRRASGTGQYV.

This clone has more than one count but fewer than ten. A read error may explain this, as a much larger clone is one base away. V usage is TRBV19 and J usage is TRBJ2-5; 10 bases map to TRBD2. The CDR3 extends over 16 amino acids. Germline V gene data show CDR1 as LNHDA and CDR2 as SQIVND (reference sequence). The CDR3 loop is CASSNFGTSDRETKYF. The CDR3 DNA sequence: TGTGCCAGTAGTAACTTCGGGACTAGCGACCGAGAGACCAAGTACTTC. The variable domain in full, completed from reference TRBV19 and TRBJ2-5, reads DGGITQSPKYLFRKEGQNVTLSCEQNLNHDAMYWYRQDPGQGLRLIYYSQIVNDFQKGDIAEGYSVSREKKESFPLTVTSAQKNPTAFYLCASSNFGTSDRETKYFGPGTRLLVL.

Ten or more counts support this clone. The sample contains more than one DNA sequence encoding this CDR3. This rearrangement joins TRBV7-2 to TRBJ1-2; D ambiguous. Trimming took 2 bases from V and 5 from J, leaving 15 bases between them. Germline V gives CDR1 SGHTA, CDR2 FQGNSA. CDR3 length: 15 residues. CDR3 nucleotide sequence: TGTGCCAGCAGCTTACCAGGAGCAGGCTGGTATGGCTACACCTTC. The encoded protein is CASSLPGAGWYGYTF.

This sequence joins TRBV6-1 and TRBJ1-6; tentatively, D is TRBD1 (5 bases). The CDR3 extends over 16 amino acids. With 1 base removed from V and 7 bases from J, the gap between germline ends came to 14 bases. CDR1 and CDR2 (germline): MNHNS, SASEGT. In nucleotides, the CDR3 is TGTGCCAGCAGTGAAGGGTCCGCAGGGTTGAATTCACCCCTCCACTTT. Translating it yields CASSEGSAGLNSPLHF.

The V call is TRBV12-3 or TRBV12-4, the J call TRBJ1-4; 11 nucleotides align to TRBD1. The CDR3 totals 14 residues. The V gene end was trimmed by 3 bases and the J gene end by 8 bases; junction bases not matched to a gene: 2. Written as DNA, the CDR3 is TGTGCCAGCAGTTTGGACAGGGGGCGCGAAAAACTGTTTTTT. This codes for CASSLDRGREKLFF.

A remark on this clone: This sequence may be a read error, since a much larger clone differs from it by one base. This chain joins TRBV9 and TRBJ1-4; the D gene is possibly TRBD1 (6 bases). The CDR3 runs 15 residues. With 4 bases removed from V and 6 bases from J, the gap between germline ends came to 16 bases. CDR1 is SGDLS, CDR2 YYNGEE, per germline. CDR3 loop: CASSPPGVGHEKLFF. In nucleotides, the CDR3 is TGTGCCAGCAGCCCCCCAGGGGTCGGTCATGAAAAACTGTTTTTT.

The V call is TRBV7-3, the J call TRBJ1-6, with a tentative D call TRBD1 (5 bases). This CDR3 region has 16 residues. V gave up 7 bases and J gave up 18 bases, with 31 bases separating them. Germline V CDR1 and CDR2: SGHTA, FQGTGA. CDR3 residues: CASNLVRDRVVIHPHF. CDR3 nucleotides: TGTGCCAGCAATCTGGTGAGGGACCGGGTGGTAATTCACCCCCACTTT.

For this clone: A junction boundary mismatches the germline segment, possibly from a read error. The V gene is TRBV2, the J gene TRBJ2-7, with 12 bases aligning to TRBD1. Germline CDR1 is SNHLY and CDR2 is FYNNEI. The CDR3 sequence is 16 residues long. The CDR3 loop reads CASIEPVGTGGKEQYF. The CDR3 nucleotides read TGTGCCAGCATTGAACCTGTGGGGACAGGGGGCAAGGAGCAGTACTTC.